These T cell receptor beta chains were read from a single sample in a study of T cell repertoires in cytomegalovirus infection. TCRdb re-analysed the reads in MiXCR, keeping a single row per CDR3 protein. The sample lists about 830,000 distinct CDR3 sequences; roughly 33% were seen once. Their antigen targets remain unknown. Here the sequenced sample was cultured CD8+ T cells from PBMCs, taken from culture after CMV antigen stimulation. The receptors shown here come from a human donor in good health (CMV status not recorded). Some clones in this sample may be carry-over from other donors' samples. Both conserved end residues are part of each CDR3. D genes are given only for firm matches. Only part of the rows carry a size: once, few, many, or a class if the clone is expanded.

D	V	size	J	length	CDR3	DNA
NA	TRBV6-2/TRBV6-3	few	TRBJ1-5	16	CASSYPGQFSNQPQHF	TGTGCCAGCAGTTACCCTGGACAGTTCAGCAATCAGCCCCAGCATTTT
TRBD1	TRBV2	few	TRBJ1-3	16	CASSLTWTGSGNTIYF	TGTGCCAGCAGTCTTACTTGGACAGGGTCCGGAAACACCATATATTTT
TRBD1	TRBV12-3/TRBV12-4	once	TRBJ1-2	15	CASSQPGTEPYGYTF	TGTGCCAGCAGTCAGCCCGGGACAGAGCCTTATGGCTACACCTTC
NA	TRBV5-4	NA	TRBJ1-1	11	CASLTATEAFF	TGTGCCAGCCTCACGGCCACTGAAGCTTTCTTT
NA	TRBV28	NA	TRBJ1-2	14	CASSHPRFNYGYTF	TGTGCCAGCAGCCACCCACGTTTTAACTATGGCTACACCTTC
NA	TRBV6-5	NA	TRBJ2-1	15	CASSPLSAGYNEQFF	TGTGCCAGCAGTCCCCTATCGGCGGGGTACAATGAGCAGTTCTTC
NA	TRBV4-3	NA	TRBJ2-1	14	CASSQDTLDDEQFF	TGCGCCAGCAGCCAGGACACGTTAGATGATGAGCAGTTCTTC
NA	TRBV7-9	many	TRBJ1-5	14	CASSPTSGTQPQHF	TGTGCCAGCAGCCCTACCTCGGGGACCCAGCCCCAGCATTTT
NA	TRBV3-1	few	TRBJ2-3	13	CASSQEFTDTQYF	TGTGCCAGCAGCCAAGAGTTCACAGATACGCAGTATTTT
TRBD1	TRBV18	few	TRBJ1-4	17	CASSTTGQGSTNEKLFF	TGTGCCAGCTCAACCACCGGACAGGGGTCGACTAATGAAAAACTGTTTTTT
TRBD1	TRBV4-1	NA	TRBJ2-1	18	CASSQDPEGTGAYNEQFF	TGCGCCAGCAGCCAAGATCCCGAGGGGACAGGGGCCTACAATGAGCAGTTCTTC
NA	TRBV29-1	few	TRBJ2-1	13	CSVEWVSYNEQFF	TGCAGCGTTGAATGGGTCTCCTACAATGAGCAGTTCTTC
NA	TRBV2	NA	TRBJ1-2	13	CASNPTGNYGYTF	TGTGCCAGCAATCCGACAGGAAACTATGGCTACACCTTC
NA	TRBV14	NA	TRBJ1-2	17	CASSQSSGAGLYYGYTF	TGTGCCAGCAGCCAAAGCTCAGGGGCTGGGCTTTACTATGGCTACACCTTC
TRBD1	TRBV19	many	TRBJ1-1	13	CASSITGGTEAFF	TGTGCCAGTAGTATCACAGGGGGCACTGAAGCTTTCTTT
NA	TRBV11-1	many	TRBJ1-4	16	CASSLVRTAGTEKLFF	TGTGCCAGCAGCTTAGTTCGAACAGCCGGGACCGAAAAACTGTTTTTT
NA	TRBV19	NA	TRBJ1-5	15	CASSKGEDRNQPQHF	TGTGCCAGTAGTAAAGGTGAGGACAGAAATCAGCCCCAGCATTTT
NA	TRBV7-2	many	TRBJ1-2	12	CASSLEQSGYTF	TGTGCCAGCAGCTTAGAACAATCGGGCTACACCTTC
NA	TRBV3-1	few	TRBJ1-1	16	CASSPPLGMSRTEAFF	TGTGCCAGCAGCCCCCCCCTCGGGATGTCGCGCACTGAAGCTTTCTTT
NA	TRBV9	NA	TRBJ2-3	15	CASSVRGRSTDTQYF	TGTGCCAGCAGCGTAAGGGGGAGGAGCACAGATACGCAGTATTTT
NA	TRBV27	NA	TRBJ2-4	16	CASSLQGRGDKNIQYF	TGTGCCAGCAGTTTACAGGGGAGAGGGGACAAAAACATTCAGTACTTC
NA	TRBV20-1	NA	TRBJ2-1	17	CSASATTPLSSYNEQFF	TGCAGTGCTAGCGCGACGACTCCCTTGAGCTCCTACAATGAGCAGTTCTTC
NA	TRBV7-3	few	TRBJ2-5	14	CASSLNGGPETQYF	TGTGCCAGCAGCTTAAACGGGGGGCCGGAGACCCAGTACTTC
NA	TRBV7-6	NA	TRBJ1-1	12	CASSLGGGLAFF	TGTGCCAGCAGCCTCGGGGGGGGGCTGGCTTTCTTT
TRBD1	TRBV6-1	many	TRBJ1-1	14	CASSDDRVNTEAFF	TGTGCCAGCAGTGACGACAGGGTAAACACTGAAGCTTTCTTT
TRBD1	TRBV7-9	NA	TRBJ1-1	16	CASSLGPGQSNTEAFF	TGTGCCAGCAGCTTAGGCCCGGGACAGTCGAACACTGAAGCTTTCTTT
NA	TRBV7-4	many	TRBJ1-5	11	CASSNAGRQHF	TGTGCCAGCAGTAACGCGGGGCGCCAGCATTTT
NA	TRBV5-1	few	TRBJ2-1	15	CASSSRDEGYNEQFF	TGCGCCAGCAGCTCCCGGGACGAAGGGTACAATGAGCAGTTCTTC
TRBD2	TRBV6-2/TRBV6-3	NA	TRBJ2-1	18	CASSYDGSGGFLVSEQFF	TGTGCCAGCAGTTACGATGGTAGCGGGGGGTTTCTAGTCAGTGAGCAGTTCTTC
TRBD1	TRBV4-1	NA	TRBJ1-6	15	CASSHPGQLNSPLHF	TGCGCCAGCAGCCATCCGGGACAGTTGAATTCACCCCTCCACTTT
TRBD2	TRBV7-3	NA	TRBJ2-7	14	CASSSWTSGYERYF	TGTGCCAGCAGCTCCTGGACTAGCGGCTACGAGCGGTACTTC
NA	TRBV7-6	NA	TRBJ2-7	14	CASSSSQGQYEQYF	TGTGCCAGCAGCTCTAGCCAGGGGCAATACGAGCAGTACTTC
NA	TRBV19	NA	TRBJ1-2	11	CASSIGNGYTF	TGTGCCAGTAGTATCGGAAATGGCTACACCTTC
NA	TRBV6-1	NA	TRBJ1-4	14	CASNPGQRNEKLFF	TGTGCCAGCAATCCGGGACAAAGGAATGAAAAACTGTTTTTT
NA	TRBV6-8	few	TRBJ1-1	15	CASSFGRSVGTEAFF	TGTGCCAGCAGTTTCGGAAGGTCGGTCGGCACTGAAGCTTTCTTT
TRBD1	TRBV27	many	TRBJ1-2	16	CASSKRQGARDYGYTF	TGTGCCAGCAGTAAACGACAGGGGGCTAGGGACTATGGCTACACCTTC
NA	TRBV7-6	many	TRBJ2-7	12	CASSPRLGEQYF	TGTGCCAGCAGCCCACGGCTGGGGGAGCAGTACTTC
NA	TRBV2	NA	TRBJ2-1	19	CASSAPQLWGRGDYNEEFF	TGTGCCAGCAGCGCGCCTCAACTTTGGGGCAGGGGCGACTACAATGAGGAGTTCTTC
TRBD1	TRBV7-8	many	TRBJ1-6	14	CASSRDREDSPLHF	TGTGCCAGCAGCCGAGACAGGGAAGATTCACCCCTCCACTTT
TRBD1	TRBV27	many	TRBJ1-1	15	CASRPPGQGNTEAFF	TGTGCCAGCAGACCTCCGGGACAGGGGAACACTGAAGCTTTCTTT